The 10 T cell receptor beta chains below come from one sample, sequenced in a study of regulatory T cells in long-lasting Graves disease (dated by TCRdb to the early 2020s). The sample's time point label is to be understood as: newly diagnosed GD, antithyroid drugs for less than 3 months. RNA was extracted from PBMCs in TRIzol for both TCR sequencing and RNA sequencing. The library was produced with multiplex PCR. TCRdb names Illumina HiSeq 4000 as the instrument used. To build TCR beta libraries, CDR3 regions were amplified by Arm-PCR using iRepertoire HTBI primers. In TCRdb, the public reads were trimmed at Q25 with fastp and aligned with MiXCR, with productive beta chains retained. Every distinct CDR3 protein forms one entry, paired with its most common genes and DNA. The sample table shows about 540,000 distinct CDR3 sequences, and about 14% are seen once. The top ten clones comprise under 10% of the sample.

This same sample was also part of a study on T cells in Graves' hyperthyroidism and ophthalmopathy.

Source: peripheral blood mononuclear cells (PBMCs), taken at new diagnosis, from a patient treated with antithyroid drugs. Receptors originate from a man aged 25 to 40 with Graves disease. Donor details come from another sample of the same person, matched by shared clones.

As for this clonotype: Since a far larger clone is one base different, this is likely a read error. The chain carries TRBV10-3 and TRBJ2-7; D is ambiguous. The V gene lost 10 bases and the J gene lost 2 bases, with 18 bases spanning the gap. The CDR3 contains 14 residues. Germline values: CDR1 ENHRY, CDR2 SYGVKD. CDR3 DNA: TGTGCCAGCGGTTACGTGGGCGTCCCCTACGAGCAGTACTTC. Amino acids: CASGYVGVPYEQYF.

There are many counts of this clonotype. Here the CDR3 reads CASSLYWWQGSTEAFF. The CDR3 nucleotides read TGTGCCAGCAGTTTATACTGGTGGCAGGGGAGCACTGAAGCTTTCTTT. The rearrangement joins TRBV12-3 or TRBV12-4 to TRBJ1-1; a weak D match, TRBD1 (6 bases). V shed 2 bases and J shed 4 bases, with 17 bases lying between them. The CDR3 consists of 16 residues.

This clonotype was seen at least ten times. The chain couples TRBV27 to TRBJ1-2; no firm D call. This CDR3 has 14 residues. With 5 bases removed from V and 6 bases from J, the gap between germline ends came to 16 bases. Germline V gene sequence: CDR1 MNHEY, CDR2 SMNVEV (reference sequence). The DNA for the CDR3 is TGTGCCAGCAGTCCACGGAGGGCGTGGGATGGCTACACCTTC. This codes for CASSPRRAWDGYTF.

The chain recombines TRBV19 with TRBJ2-7; maybe TRBD1 (6 bases). Between the trimmed V and J ends, which lost 3 bases and 6 bases, there was a span of 15 bases. The CDR3 is 14 amino acids. Germline V CDR1 and CDR2: LNHDA, SQIVND (reference sequence). CDR3 in amino acids: CASSINRVESEQYF. The DNA of the CDR3 is TGTGCCAGTAGTATCAACAGGGTAGAGAGCGAGCAGTACTTC.

This clonotype was counted ten times or more. V gene TRBV10-3 combines with J gene TRBJ2-3, with D possibly matching TRBD2 (6 bases). Germline V gives CDR1 ENHRY, CDR2 SYGVKD. CDR3 length: 15 amino acids. V was shortened by 2 bases and J by 5 bases, with 14 bases between the two germline ends. CDR3 amino acids: CAISEEGGFIDTQYF. The CDR3, as DNA: TGTGCCATCAGTGAGGAGGGAGGCTTCATAGATACGCAGTATTTT.

This clonotype was detected only a few times. V is TRBV20-1 and J is TRBJ2-7; D is unresolved. The length of the CDR3 is 13 residues. V shed 3 bases and J shed 6 bases, with 15 bases lying between them. The germline V gene encodes CDR1 DFQATT and CDR2 SNEGSKA (reference sequence). CDR3 sequence reads: CSASTGPRVEQYF. The CDR3 nucleotides are TGCAGTGCTAGCACGGGCCCTCGTGTCGAGCAGTACTTC.

The chain carries TRBV6-1 and TRBJ2-1; D remains unclear. Per the germline V gene, CDR1 is MNHNS and CDR2 is SASEGT. The V gene lost 6 bases and the J gene lost 8 bases, with 14 bases spanning the gap. This CDR3 has 13 amino acids. This CDR3 reads CASSNGSPYEQFF. The CDR3 DNA is TGTGCCAGCAGCAACGGAAGCCCCTATGAGCAGTTCTTC.

CDR3 nucleotide sequence: TGCAGTGCCCAAGTTGGTAGGGTAGGGCAGCCCCAGCATTTT. Its translation is CSAQVGRVGQPQHF. The chain joins TRBV20-1 to TRBJ1-5; D remains ambiguous. Germline V gene sequence: CDR1 DFQATT, CDR2 SNEGSKA (reference sequence). The CDR3 contains 14 residues. The V end was cut by 6 bases, the J end by 7 bases, with 19 bases between.

Points on this clonotype: A read error is the likely source, as a far larger clone sits one nucleotide away. This sequence joins TRBV30 and TRBJ2-4; tentative D call: TRBD1 (6 bases). Looked up from germline, CDR1 is GTSNPN and CDR2 is SVGIG (reference sequence). The CDR3 extends over 11 amino acids. CDR3 nucleotides: TGTGCCTGTTCCGAGGGGGAGACCCAGCACTTC. Protein sequence: CACSEGETQHF.

This clonotype appeared a few times. The chain uses TRBV27 and TRBJ2-7; 7 bases are a match to TRBD2. The CDR3 has 12 residues. Germline CDR1 is MNHEY and CDR2 is SMNVEV (reference sequence). Unmatched junction bases numbered 3, after V lost 10 bases and J lost 0 bases. The CDR3 nucleotides read TGTGCCACCACTAGCGACTCCTACGAGCAGTACTTC. Its translation: CATTSDSYEQYF.